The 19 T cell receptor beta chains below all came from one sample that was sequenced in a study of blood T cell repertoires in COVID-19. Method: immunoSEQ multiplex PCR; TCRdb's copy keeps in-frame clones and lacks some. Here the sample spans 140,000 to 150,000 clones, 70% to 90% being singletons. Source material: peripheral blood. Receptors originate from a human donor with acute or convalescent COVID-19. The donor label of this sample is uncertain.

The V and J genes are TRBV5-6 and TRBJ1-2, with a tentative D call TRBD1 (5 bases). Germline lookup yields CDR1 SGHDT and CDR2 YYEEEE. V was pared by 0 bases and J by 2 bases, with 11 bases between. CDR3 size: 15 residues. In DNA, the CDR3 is TGTGCCAGCAGCTTGGGACAGACCTCAAACTATGGCTACACCTTC. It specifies CASSLGQTSNYGYTF.

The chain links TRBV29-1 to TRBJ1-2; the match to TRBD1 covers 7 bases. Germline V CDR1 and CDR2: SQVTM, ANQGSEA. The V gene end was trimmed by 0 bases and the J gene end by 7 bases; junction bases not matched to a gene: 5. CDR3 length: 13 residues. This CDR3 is CSVEETRQGGYTF. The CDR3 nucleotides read TGCAGCGTTGAAGAAACCAGACAGGGTGGCTACACCTTC.

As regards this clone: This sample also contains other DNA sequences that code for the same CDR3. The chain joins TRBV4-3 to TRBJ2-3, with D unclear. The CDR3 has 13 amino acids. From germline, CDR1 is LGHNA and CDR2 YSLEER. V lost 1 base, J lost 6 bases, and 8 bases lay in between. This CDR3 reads CASSQVGADTQYF. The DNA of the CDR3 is TGCGCCAGCAGCCAAGTTGGAGCGGATACGCAGTATTTT.

The CDR3 region is CASSPRSPEGGEQYF. Here the CDR3 DNA reads TGTGCCAGCAGCCCCCGCTCACCGGAGGGAGGCGAGCAGTACTTC. This rearrangement joins TRBV9 to TRBJ2-7, with D possibly TRBD2 on 6 matching bases. Trimming took off 4 bases at V and 6 bases at J, with 20 bases between the two ends. The CDR3 extends over 15 amino acids. Germline lookup yields CDR1 SGDLS and CDR2 YYNGEE.

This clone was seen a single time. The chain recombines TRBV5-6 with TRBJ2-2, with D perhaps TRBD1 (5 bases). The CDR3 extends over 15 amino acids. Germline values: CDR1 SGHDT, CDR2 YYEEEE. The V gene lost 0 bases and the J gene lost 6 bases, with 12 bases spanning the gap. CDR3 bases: TGTGCCAGCAGCTTGGGTGCCCAGGGCTCCGGGGAGCTGTTTTTT. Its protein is CASSLGAQGSGELFF.

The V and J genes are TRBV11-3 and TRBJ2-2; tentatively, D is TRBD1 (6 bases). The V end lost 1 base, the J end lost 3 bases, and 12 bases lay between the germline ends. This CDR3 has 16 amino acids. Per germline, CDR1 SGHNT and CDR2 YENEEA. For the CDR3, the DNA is TGTGCCAGCAGCTTAGCGTCAGGGGTCTACACCGGGGAGCTGTTTTTT. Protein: CASSLASGVYTGELFF.

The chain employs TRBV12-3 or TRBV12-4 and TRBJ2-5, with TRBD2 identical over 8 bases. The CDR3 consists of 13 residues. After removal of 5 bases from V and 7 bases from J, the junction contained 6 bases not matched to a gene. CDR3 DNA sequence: TGTGCCAGCAGTGCCGGGACTAGGGCGACCCAGTACTTC. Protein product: CASSAGTRATQYF.

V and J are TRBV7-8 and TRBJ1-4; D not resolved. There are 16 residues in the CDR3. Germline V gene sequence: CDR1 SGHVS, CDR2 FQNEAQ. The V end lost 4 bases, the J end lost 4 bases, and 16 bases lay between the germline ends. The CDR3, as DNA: TGTGCCAGCAGCTCTGTTCTAGTGGCTAATAATGAAAAACTGTTTTTT. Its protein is CASSSVLVANNEKLFF.

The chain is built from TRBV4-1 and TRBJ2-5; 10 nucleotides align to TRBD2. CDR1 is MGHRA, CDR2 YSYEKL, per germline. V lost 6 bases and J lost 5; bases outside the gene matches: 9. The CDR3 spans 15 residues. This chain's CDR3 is CASSFSGGSTETQYF. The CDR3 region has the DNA TGCGCCAGCAGTTTTAGCGGGGGGTCCACGGAGACCCAGTACTTC.

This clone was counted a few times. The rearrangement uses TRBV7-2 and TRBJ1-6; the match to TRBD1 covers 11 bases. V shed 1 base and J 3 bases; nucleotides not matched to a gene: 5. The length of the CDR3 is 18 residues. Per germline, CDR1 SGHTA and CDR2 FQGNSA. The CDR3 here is CASSLDGDRGFYNSPLHF. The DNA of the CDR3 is TGTGCCAGCAGCTTAGATGGGGACAGGGGGTTCTATAATTCACCCCTCCACTTT.

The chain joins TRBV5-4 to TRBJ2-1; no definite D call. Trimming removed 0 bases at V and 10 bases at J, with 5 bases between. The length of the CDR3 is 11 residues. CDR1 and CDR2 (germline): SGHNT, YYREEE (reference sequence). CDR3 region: CASSLEQEQFF. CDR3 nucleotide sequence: TGTGCCAGCAGCTTGGAACAGGAGCAGTTCTTC.

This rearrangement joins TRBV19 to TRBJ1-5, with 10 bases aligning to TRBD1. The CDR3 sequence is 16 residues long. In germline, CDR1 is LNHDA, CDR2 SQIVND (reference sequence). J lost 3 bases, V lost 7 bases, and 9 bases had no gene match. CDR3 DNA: TGTGCCAGTACTAGTCCGGGACAGGGGAACAATCAGCCCCAGCATTTT. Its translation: CASTSPGQGNNQPQHF.

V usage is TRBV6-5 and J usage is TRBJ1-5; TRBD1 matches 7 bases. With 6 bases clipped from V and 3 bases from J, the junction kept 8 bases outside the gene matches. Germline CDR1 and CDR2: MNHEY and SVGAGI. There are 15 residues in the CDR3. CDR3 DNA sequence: TGTGCCAGCAGGGAGACAGGGACCCTCAATCAGCCCCAGCATTTT. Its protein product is CASRETGTLNQPQHF.

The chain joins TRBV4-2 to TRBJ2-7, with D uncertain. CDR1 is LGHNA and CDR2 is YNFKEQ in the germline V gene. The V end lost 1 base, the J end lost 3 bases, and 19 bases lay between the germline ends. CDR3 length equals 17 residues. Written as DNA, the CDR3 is TGTGCCAGCAGCCAAGGACGGCAGTCTGTCCCTAGCTACGAGCAGTACTTC. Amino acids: CASSQGRQSVPSYEQYF.

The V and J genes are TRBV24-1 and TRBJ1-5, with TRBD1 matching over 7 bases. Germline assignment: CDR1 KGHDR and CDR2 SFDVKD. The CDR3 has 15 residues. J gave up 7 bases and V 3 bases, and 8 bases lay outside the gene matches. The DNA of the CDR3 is TGTGCCACCAGTGATGGGACAGAACAAGGCCAGCCCCAGCATTTT. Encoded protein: CATSDGTEQGQPQHF.

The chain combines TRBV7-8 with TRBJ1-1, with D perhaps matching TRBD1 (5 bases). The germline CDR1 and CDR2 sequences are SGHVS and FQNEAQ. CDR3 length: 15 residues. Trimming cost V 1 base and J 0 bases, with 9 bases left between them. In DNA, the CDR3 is TGTGCCAGCAGCTTAGTAACAGGTCTGAACACTGAAGCTTTCTTT. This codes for CASSLVTGLNTEAFF.

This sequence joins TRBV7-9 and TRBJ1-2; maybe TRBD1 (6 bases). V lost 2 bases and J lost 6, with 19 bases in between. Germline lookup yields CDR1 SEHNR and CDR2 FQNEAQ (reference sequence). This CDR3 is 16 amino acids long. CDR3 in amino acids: CASSLQSSPGGHGYTF. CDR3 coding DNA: TGTGCCAGCAGCTTACAATCCTCCCCCGGGGGGCATGGCTACACCTTC.

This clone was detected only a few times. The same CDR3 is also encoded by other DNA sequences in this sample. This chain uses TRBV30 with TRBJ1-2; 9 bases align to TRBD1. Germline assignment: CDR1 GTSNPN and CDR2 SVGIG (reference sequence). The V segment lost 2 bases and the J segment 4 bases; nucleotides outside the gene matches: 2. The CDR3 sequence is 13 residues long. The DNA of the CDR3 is TGTGCCTGGAGTTTGACAGGGGGCTATGGCTACACCTTC. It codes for CAWSLTGGYGYTF.

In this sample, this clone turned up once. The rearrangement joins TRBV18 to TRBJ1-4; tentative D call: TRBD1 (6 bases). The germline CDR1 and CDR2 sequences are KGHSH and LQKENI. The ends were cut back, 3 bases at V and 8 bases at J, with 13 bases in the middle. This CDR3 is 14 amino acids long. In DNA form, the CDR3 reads TGTGCCAGCTCACCCTCGAGGGGGGGCGAAAAACTGTTTTTT. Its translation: CASSPSRGGEKLFF. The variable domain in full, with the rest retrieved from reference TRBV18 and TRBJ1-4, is NAGVMQNPRHLVRRRGQEARLRCSPMKGHSHVYWYRQLPEEGLKFMVYLQKENIIDESGMPKERFSAEFPKEGPSILRIQQVVRGDSAAYFCASSPSRGGEKLFFGSGTQLSVL.